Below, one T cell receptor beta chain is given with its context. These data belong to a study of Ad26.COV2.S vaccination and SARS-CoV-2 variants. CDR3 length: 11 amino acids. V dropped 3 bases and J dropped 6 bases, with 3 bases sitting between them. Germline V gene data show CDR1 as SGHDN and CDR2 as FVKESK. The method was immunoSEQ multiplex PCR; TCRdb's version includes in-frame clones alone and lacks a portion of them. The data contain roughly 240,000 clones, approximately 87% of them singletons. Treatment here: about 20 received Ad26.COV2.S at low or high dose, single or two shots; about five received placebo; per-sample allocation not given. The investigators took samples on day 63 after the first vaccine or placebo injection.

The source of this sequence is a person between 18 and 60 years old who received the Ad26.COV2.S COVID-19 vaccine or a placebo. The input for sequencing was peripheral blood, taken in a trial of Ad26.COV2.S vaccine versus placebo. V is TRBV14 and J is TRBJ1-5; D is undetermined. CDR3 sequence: CASSQGQPQHF. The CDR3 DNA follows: TGTGCCAGCAGCCAGGGTCAGCCCCAGCATTTT.